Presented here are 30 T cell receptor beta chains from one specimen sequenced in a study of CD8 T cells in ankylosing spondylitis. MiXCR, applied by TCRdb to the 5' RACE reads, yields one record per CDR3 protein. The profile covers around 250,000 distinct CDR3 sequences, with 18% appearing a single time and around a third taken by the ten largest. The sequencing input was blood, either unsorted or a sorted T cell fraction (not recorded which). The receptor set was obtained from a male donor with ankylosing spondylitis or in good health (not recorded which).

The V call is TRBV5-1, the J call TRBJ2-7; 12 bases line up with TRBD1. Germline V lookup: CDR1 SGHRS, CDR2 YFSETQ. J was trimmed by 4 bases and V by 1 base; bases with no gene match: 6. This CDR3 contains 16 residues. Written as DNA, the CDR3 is TGCGCCAGCAGCTTGAGGGGACAGGGGGCGCCGTACGAGCAGTACTTC. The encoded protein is CASSLRGQGAPYEQYF.

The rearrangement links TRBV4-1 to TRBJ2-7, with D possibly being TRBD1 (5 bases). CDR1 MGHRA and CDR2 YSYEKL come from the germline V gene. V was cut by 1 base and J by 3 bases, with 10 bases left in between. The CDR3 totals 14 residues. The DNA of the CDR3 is TGCGCCAGCAGCCAAGGAGGCAGGGACTACGAGCAGTACTTC. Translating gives CASSQGGRDYEQYF.

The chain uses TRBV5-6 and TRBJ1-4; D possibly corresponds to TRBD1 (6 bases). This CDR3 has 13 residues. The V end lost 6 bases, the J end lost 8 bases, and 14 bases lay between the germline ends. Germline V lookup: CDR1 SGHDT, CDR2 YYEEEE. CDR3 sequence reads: CASNREGGEKLFF. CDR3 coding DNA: TGTGCCAGCAACAGGGAAGGAGGAGAAAAACTGTTTTTT.

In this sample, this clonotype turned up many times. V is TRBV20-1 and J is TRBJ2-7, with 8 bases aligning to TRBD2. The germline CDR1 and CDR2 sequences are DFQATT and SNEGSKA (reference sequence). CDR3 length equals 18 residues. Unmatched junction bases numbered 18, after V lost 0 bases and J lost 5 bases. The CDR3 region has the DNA TGCAGTGCTAGAGATGTATTCCCCGGAGAGCGGGAGACTAACGAGCAGTACTTC. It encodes CSARDVFPGERETNEQYF.

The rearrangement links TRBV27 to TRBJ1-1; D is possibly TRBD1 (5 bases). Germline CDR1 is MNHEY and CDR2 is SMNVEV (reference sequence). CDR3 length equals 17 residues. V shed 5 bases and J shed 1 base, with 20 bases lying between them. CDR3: CASSPIPGTTGNTEAFF. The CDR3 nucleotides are TGTGCCAGCAGTCCAATCCCTGGGACGACGGGGAACACTGAAGCTTTCTTT.

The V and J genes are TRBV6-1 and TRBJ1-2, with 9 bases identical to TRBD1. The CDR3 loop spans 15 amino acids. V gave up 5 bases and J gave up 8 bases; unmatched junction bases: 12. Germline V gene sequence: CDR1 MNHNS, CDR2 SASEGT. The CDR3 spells CASSRQDRGFQGYTF. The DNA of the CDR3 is TGTGCCAGCAGTCGACAGGACAGGGGCTTCCAGGGCTACACCTTC.

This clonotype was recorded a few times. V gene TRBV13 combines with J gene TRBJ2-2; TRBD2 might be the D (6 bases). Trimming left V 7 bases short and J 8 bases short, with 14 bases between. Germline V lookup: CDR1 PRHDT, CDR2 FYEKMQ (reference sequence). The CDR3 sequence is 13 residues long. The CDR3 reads CASTRGTEGELFF. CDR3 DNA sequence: TGTGCCAGCACGCGGGGCACCGAGGGGGAGCTGTTTTTT. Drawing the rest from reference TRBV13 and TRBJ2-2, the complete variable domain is AAGVIQSPRHLIKEKRETATLKCYPIPRHDTVYWYQQGPGQDPQFLISFYEKMQSDKGSIPDRFSAQQFSDYHSELNMSSLELGDSALYFCASTRGTEGELFFGEGSRLTVL.

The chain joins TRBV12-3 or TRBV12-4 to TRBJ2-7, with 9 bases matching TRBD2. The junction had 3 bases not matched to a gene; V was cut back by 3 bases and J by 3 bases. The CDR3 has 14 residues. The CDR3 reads CASSFGLAIYEQYF. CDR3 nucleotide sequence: TGTGCCAGCAGTTTCGGACTAGCGATCTACGAGCAGTACTTC.

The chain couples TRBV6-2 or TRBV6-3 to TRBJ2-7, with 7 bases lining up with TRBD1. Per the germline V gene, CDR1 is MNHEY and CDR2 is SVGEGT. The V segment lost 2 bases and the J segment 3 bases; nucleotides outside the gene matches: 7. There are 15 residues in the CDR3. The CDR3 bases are TGTGCCAGCAGTTACCGAGGGACAGATATCTACGAGCAGTACTTC. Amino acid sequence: CASSYRGTDIYEQYF.

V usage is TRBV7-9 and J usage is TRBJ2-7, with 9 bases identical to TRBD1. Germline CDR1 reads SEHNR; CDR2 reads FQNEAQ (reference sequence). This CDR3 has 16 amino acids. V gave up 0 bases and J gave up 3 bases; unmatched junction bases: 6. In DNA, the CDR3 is TGTGCCAGCAGCTTAGCTCCGGGACAGGGATACTACGAGCAGTACTTC. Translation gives CASSLAPGQGYYEQYF.

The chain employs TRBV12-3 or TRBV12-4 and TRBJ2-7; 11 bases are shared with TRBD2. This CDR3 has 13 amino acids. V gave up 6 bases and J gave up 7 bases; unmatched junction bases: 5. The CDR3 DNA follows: TGTGCCAGCAGCGGGACTAGCGGCGGAGAGCAGTACTTC. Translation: CASSGTSGGEQYF.

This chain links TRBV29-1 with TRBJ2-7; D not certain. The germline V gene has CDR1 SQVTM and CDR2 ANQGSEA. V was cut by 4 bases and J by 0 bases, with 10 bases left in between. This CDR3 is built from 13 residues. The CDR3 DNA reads TGCAGCGTTGTGGCGGTAAGCTCCTACGAGCAGTACTTC. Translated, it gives CSVVAVSSYEQYF.

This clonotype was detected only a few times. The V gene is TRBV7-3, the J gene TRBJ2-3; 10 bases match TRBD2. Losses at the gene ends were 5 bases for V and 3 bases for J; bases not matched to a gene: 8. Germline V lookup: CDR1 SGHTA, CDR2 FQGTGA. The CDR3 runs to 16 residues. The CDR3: CASSVRGTSETDTQYF. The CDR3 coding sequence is TGTGCCAGCAGCGTCCGCGGGACTAGCGAAACAGATACGCAGTATTTT.

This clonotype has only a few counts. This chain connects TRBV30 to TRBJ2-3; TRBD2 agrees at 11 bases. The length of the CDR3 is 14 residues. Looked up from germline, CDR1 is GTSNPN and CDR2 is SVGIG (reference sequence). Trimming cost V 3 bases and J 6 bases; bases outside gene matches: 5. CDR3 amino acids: CAWSPLAGVDTQYF. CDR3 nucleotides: TGTGCCTGGAGCCCACTAGCGGGAGTGGATACGCAGTATTTT.

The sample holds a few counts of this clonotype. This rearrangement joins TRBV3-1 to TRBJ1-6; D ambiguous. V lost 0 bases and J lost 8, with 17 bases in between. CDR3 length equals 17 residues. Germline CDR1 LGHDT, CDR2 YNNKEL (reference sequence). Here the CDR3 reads CASSQERLGMFDSPLHF. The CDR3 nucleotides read TGTGCCAGCAGCCAAGAAAGGTTGGGGATGTTTGATTCACCCCTCCACTTT.

CDR3 residues: CASSSREGNNEQYF. Written as DNA, the CDR3 is TGTGCCAGCAGCTCGCGGGAGGGGAATAACGAGCAGTACTTC. The chain combines TRBV7-6 with TRBJ2-7; 9 positions match TRBD2. CDR1 and CDR2 (germline): SGHVS, FNYEAQ. The CDR3 is 14 residues long. Germline trimming cut 4 bases from V and 5 bases from J; bases unmatched to any gene: 6.

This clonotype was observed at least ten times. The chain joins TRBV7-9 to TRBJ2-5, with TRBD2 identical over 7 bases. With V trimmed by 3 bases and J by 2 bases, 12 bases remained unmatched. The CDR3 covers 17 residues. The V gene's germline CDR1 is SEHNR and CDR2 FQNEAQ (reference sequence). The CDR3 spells CASSLWGGTAEQETQYF. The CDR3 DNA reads TGTGCCAGCAGCTTGTGGGGGGGGACGGCAGAACAAGAGACCCAGTACTTC.

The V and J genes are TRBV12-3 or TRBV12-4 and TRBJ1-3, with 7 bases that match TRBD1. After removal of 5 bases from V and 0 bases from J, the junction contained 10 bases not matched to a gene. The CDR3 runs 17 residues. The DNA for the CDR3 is TGTGCCAGCAGTCCGCGGGACAGTGTACTCTCTGGAAACACCATATATTTT. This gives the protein CASSPRDSVLSGNTIYF.

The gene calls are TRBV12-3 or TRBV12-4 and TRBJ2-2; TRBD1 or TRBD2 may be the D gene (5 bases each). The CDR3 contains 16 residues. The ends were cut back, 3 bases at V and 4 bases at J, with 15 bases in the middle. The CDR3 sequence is CASSFGKGRSTGELFF. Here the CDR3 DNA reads TGTGCCAGCAGTTTTGGAAAGGGACGATCCACCGGGGAGCTGTTTTTT.

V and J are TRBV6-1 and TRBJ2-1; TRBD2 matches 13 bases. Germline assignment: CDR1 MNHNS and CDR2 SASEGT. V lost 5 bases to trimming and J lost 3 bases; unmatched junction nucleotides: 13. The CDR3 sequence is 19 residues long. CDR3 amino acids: CASSLGLAGDSGFYNEQFF. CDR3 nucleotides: TGTGCCAGCAGTCTAGGACTAGCGGGAGACTCGGGGTTCTACAATGAGCAGTTCTTC.

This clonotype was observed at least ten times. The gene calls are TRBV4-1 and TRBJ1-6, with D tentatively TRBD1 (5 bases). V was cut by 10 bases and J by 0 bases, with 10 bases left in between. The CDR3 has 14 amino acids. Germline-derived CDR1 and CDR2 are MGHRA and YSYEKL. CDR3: CATTGDSYNSPLHF. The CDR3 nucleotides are TGCGCCACCACAGGAGACTCCTATAATTCACCCCTCCACTTT.

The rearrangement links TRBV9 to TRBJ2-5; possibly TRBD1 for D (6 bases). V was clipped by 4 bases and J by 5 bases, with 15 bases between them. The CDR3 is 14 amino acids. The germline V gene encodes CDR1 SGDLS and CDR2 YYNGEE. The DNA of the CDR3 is TGTGCCAGCAGCCTTGATTGGACAGAGGAGACCCAGTACTTC. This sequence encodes CASSLDWTEETQYF.

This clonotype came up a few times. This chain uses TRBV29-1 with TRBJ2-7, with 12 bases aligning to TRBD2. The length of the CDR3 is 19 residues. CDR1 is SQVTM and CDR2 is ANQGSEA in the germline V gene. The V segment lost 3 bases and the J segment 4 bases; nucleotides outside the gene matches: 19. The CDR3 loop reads CSVEPALGLAGQGNYEQYF. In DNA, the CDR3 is TGCAGCGTTGAGCCCGCTCTCGGACTAGCGGGACAGGGGAATTACGAGCAGTACTTC.

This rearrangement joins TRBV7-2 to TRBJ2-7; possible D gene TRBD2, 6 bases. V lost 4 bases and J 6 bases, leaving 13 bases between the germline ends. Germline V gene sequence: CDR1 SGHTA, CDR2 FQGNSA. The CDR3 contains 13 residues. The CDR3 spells CASSWDFRGEQYF. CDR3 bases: TGTGCCAGCAGCTGGGACTTCCGGGGCGAGCAGTACTTC.

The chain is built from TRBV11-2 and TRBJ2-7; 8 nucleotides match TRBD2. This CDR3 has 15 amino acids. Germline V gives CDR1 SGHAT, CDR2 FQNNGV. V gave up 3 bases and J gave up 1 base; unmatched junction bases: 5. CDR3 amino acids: CASSFGRVASYEQYF. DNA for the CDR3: TGTGCCAGCAGCTTCGGGAGGGTAGCTTCCTACGAGCAGTACTTC.

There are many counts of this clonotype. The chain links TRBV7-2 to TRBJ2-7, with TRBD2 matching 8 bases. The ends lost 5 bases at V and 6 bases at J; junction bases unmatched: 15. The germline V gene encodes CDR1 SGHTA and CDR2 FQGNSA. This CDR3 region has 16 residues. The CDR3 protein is CASSPGRSGREFEQYF. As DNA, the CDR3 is TGTGCCAGCAGCCCTGGTAGGAGCGGGAGAGAATTCGAGCAGTACTTC.

CDR3 nucleotides: TGCGCCAGCAGCCAAATTGACAGGGCCACAGATACGCAGTATTTT. Translating gives CASSQIDRATDTQYF. The chain uses TRBV4-3 and TRBJ2-3, with 7 bases aligning to TRBD1. The CDR3 has 15 residues. V trimming: 2 bases; J trimming: 2 bases; junction bases outside the gene matches: 4. Germline V gives CDR1 LGHNA, CDR2 YSLEER.

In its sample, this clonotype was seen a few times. This CDR3 reads CASSAEAVVVRSYNEQFF. CDR3 bases: TGTGCCAGCAGCGCAGAGGCGGTAGTGGTACGATCCTACAATGAGCAGTTCTTC. The genes are TRBV9 and TRBJ2-1, with D hard to call. V was pared by 3 bases and J by 1 base, with 20 bases between. This CDR3 spans 18 amino acids. Looked up from germline, CDR1 is SGDLS and CDR2 is YYNGEE. Based on the CDR3 plus reference TRBV9 and TRBJ2-1, the full variable domain is DSGVTQTPKHLITATGQRVTLRCSPRSGDLSVYWYQQSLDQGLQFLIQYYNGEERAKGNILERFSAQQFPDLHSELNLSSLELGDSALYFCASSAEAVVVRSYNEQFFGPGTRLTVL.

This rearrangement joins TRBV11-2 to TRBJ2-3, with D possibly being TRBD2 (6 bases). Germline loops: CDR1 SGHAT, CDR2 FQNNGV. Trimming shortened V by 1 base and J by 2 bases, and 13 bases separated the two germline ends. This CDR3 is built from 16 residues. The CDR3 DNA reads TGTGCCAGCAGCTTAGCGTGGAGGGAGATCACAGATACGCAGTATTTT. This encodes CASSLAWREITDTQYF.

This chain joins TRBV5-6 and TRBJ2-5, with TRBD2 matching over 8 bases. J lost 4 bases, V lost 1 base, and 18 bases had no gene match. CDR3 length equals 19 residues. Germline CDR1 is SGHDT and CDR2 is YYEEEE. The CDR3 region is CASSLYLVEEREKGETQYF. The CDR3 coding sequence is TGTGCCAGCAGCTTGTATCTAGTCGAGGAGCGGGAGAAAGGAGAGACCCAGTACTTC. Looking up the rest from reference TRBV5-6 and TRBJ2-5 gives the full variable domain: DAGVTQSPTHLIKTRGQQVTLRCSPKSGHDTVSWYQQALGQGPQFIFQYYEEEERQRGNFPDRFSGHQFPNYSSELNVNALLLGDSALYLCASSLYLVEEREKGETQYFGPGTRLLVL.